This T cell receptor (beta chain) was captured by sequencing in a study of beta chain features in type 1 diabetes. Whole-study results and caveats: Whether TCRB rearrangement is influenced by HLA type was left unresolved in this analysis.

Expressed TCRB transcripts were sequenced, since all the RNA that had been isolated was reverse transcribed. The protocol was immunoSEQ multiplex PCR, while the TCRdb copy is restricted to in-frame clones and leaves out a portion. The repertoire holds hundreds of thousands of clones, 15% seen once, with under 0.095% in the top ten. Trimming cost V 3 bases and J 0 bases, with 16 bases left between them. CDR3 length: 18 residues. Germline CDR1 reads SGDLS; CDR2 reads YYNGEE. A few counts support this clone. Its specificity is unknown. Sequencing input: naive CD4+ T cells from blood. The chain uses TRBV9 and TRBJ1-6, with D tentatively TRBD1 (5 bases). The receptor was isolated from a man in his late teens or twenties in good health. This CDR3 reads CASSEDLGGSSYNSPLHF. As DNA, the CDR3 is TGTGCCAGCAGCGAGGACCTTGGGGGGAGCTCCTATAATTCACCCCTCCACTTT.